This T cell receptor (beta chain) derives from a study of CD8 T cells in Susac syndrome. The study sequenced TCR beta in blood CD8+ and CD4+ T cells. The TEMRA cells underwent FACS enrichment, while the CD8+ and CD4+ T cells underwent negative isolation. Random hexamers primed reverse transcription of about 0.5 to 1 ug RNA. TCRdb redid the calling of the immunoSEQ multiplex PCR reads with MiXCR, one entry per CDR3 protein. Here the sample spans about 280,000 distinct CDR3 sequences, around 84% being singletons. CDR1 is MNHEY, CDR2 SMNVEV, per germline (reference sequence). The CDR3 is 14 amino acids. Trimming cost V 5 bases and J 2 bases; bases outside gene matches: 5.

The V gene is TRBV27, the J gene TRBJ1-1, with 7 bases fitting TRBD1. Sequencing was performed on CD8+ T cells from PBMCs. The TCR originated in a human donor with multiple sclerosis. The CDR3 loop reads CASSPGTVNTEAFF. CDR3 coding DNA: TGTGCCAGCAGTCCCGGGACAGTCAACACTGAAGCTTTCTTT.